A selection of T cell receptor beta chains follows, all from one sample in a study of blood T cell repertoires in COVID-19. Produced via immunoSEQ multiplex PCR; TCRdb's table is partial and in-frame only. The sample carries hundreds of thousands of clones, about 86% recorded once. The specimen was peripheral blood. Receptors were obtained from a man older than 75 with acute or convalescent COVID-19. The conserved cysteine and the conserved F or W are not part of the CDR3 here.

ASSTDRGSSIYGYT	TRBV13	TRBJ1-2
ASVQGVQVTGNTIY	TRBV28	TRBJ1-3
ASSLSPSGYQETQY	TRBV27	TRBJ2-5
ASSQGRGGREDTQY	TRBV14	TRBJ2-3
ASSNGLAGENYEQY	TRBV19	TRBJ2-7
ASSFGLGGLNYGYT	TRBV7-2	TRBJ1-2
SASSGRAPYEQY	TRBV20-1	TRBJ2-7
SVDRLGTYEQY	TRBV29-1	TRBJ2-7
ASSQGQDHNSPLH	TRBV4-3	TRBJ1-6
ASSPEGQHNSPLH	TRBV5-1	TRBJ1-6
SVRRGNTEAF	TRBV29-1	TRBJ1-1
ASSGTGIGTGELF	TRBV5-4	TRBJ2-2
ASSLAGATYEQY	TRBV7-2	TRBJ2-7
ASSQDQAADTQY	TRBV3-1/TRBV3-2	TRBJ2-3
ASSITTAYEQY	TRBV19	TRBJ2-7
ASSPRQVSGVTIY	TRBV18	TRBJ1-3
ASSVEGQLSEAF	TRBV9	TRBJ1-1
ASSYSSGARSPLH	TRBV6-2/TRBV6-3	TRBJ1-6
ASRAGGPGSPLH	TRBV2	TRBJ1-6
ASSSGQGVATQY	TRBV6-2/TRBV6-3	TRBJ2-5
ASKTDPNYNEQF	TRBV7-6	TRBJ2-1
ASSMQGAGWETQY	TRBV6-5	TRBJ2-5
ATSIRTSGARDTQY	TRBV15	TRBJ2-3
ASSSLYRLAGALHTGELF	TRBV7-8	TRBJ2-2
ASSKAFREECYEQY	TRBV21-1	TRBJ2-7
ASSLHTPPSGKLF	TRBV19	TRBJ1-4
ASSFRGGGETQY	TRBV7-2	TRBJ2-5
ASSYSSGAMHSPLH	TRBV6-5	TRBJ1-6
ASSSDLQGGTEAF	TRBV5-1	TRBJ1-1
ASSLEAGSKD	TRBV7-2	TRBJ2-7
ASSLQGADQPQH	TRBV19	TRBJ1-5
ASSEPGQVPEQY	TRBV25-1	TRBJ2-7
ASSLTRESGPNEKLF	TRBV5-8	TRBJ1-4
ASSEGTTESSYNEQF	TRBV6-4	TRBJ2-1
ASSELRGDRNSPLH	TRBV6-1	TRBJ1-6
ASRTQGSGELF	TRBV6-5	TRBJ2-2
ATSSRLAGTDTQY	TRBV15	TRBJ2-3
ASSIGSGDNSPLH	TRBV19	TRBJ1-6
ASSPLQGDGYT	TRBV2	TRBJ1-2
ASSLAGQGIGETQY	TRBV7-6	TRBJ2-5
ASGPPGGNTQY	TRBV12-3/TRBV12-4	TRBJ2-5
ASSLASGTDTQY	TRBV5-1	TRBJ2-3
ASSDSPPSYEQY	TRBV6-1	TRBJ2-7
ASSLMGVDTQY	TRBV7-9	TRBJ2-3
ASSQDKGVQNTGELF	TRBV4-2	TRBJ2-2
ASSRQSSGKGEQF	TRBV28	TRBJ2-1
ASTLRDGFYSWNTEAF	TRBV27	TRBJ1-1
ASSLPSGARETQY	TRBV5-1	TRBJ2-5
ATSKGQGVNYEQY	TRBV15	TRBJ2-7